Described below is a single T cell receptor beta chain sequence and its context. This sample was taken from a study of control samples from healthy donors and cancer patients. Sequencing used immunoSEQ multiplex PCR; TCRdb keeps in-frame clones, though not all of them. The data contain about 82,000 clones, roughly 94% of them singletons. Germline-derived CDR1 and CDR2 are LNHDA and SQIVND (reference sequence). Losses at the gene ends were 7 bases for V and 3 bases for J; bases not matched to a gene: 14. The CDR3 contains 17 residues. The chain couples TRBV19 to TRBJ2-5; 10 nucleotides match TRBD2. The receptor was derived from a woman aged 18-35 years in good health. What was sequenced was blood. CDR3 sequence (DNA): TGTGCCAGTACCGCCGGGACTAGCGTACTCCGAAAAGAGACCCAGTACTTC. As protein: CASTAGTSVLRKETQYF.